These 12 T cell receptor beta chains originate from one sample sequenced in a study of blood T cell repertoires in COVID-19. Method: immunoSEQ multiplex PCR; TCRdb's copy keeps in-frame clones and lacks some. The table has 55,000 to 70,000 clones, around 86% seen once; the top ten hold around 3.4%. The sequencing sample was made of peripheral blood. The origin of the receptors is a woman of 80 years or more with acute or convalescent COVID-19.

The rearrangement links TRBV12-3 or TRBV12-4 to TRBJ1-2, with D possibly matching TRBD1 (5 bases). This CDR3 spans 12 amino acids. V was pared by 8 bases and J by 8 bases, with 15 bases between. DNA for the CDR3: TGTGCCAGCCTAACGCAGGGAGGCGGCTACACCTTC. Protein product: CASLTQGGGYTF.

The V gene is TRBV28, the J gene TRBJ2-7; a possible D gene is TRBD2 (6 bases). The V gene lost 3 bases and the J gene lost 2 bases, with 20 bases spanning the gap. Per the germline V gene, CDR1 is MDHEN and CDR2 is SYDVKM. There are 17 residues in the CDR3. CDR3 coding DNA: TGTGCCAGCAGTTTTATGAGTCGGACCTGGAGGGCCTACGAGCAGTACTTC. Protein sequence: CASSFMSRTWRAYEQYF.

The chain recombines TRBV6-5 with TRBJ1-3, with D unresolved. Germline lookup yields CDR1 MNHEY and CDR2 SVGAGI. V was shortened by 8 bases and J by 6 bases, with 5 bases between the two germline ends. The CDR3 has 10 amino acids. The CDR3, as DNA: TGTGCCAGCGCGGAAAACACCATATATTTT. This encodes CASAENTIYF.

This rearrangement joins TRBV3-1 (or the pseudogene TRBV3-2) to TRBJ2-7, with D perhaps TRBD2 (6 bases). The V end was cut by 2 bases, the J end by 5 bases, with 10 bases between. The CDR3 covers 13 residues. Looked up from germline, CDR1 is LGHDT and CDR2 is YNNKEL (reference sequence). The CDR3 reads CASSQLRGNEQYF. CDR3 DNA: TGTGCCAGCAGCCAATTACGGGGGAACGAGCAGTACTTC.

The rearrangement joins TRBV6-6 to TRBJ1-2; no definite D call. From germline, CDR1 is MNHNY and CDR2 SVGAGI (reference sequence). The CDR3 consists of 13 residues. V gave up 2 bases and J gave up 0 bases, with 4 bases separating them. Here the CDR3 DNA reads TGTGCCAGCAGTTACACGGCTAACTATGGCTACACCTTC. Protein sequence: CASSYTANYGYTF.

The rearrangement uses TRBV6-5 and TRBJ1-5; 11 bases agree with TRBD1. Germline CDR1 reads MNHEY; CDR2 reads SVGAGI. This CDR3 has 14 residues. V was pared by 6 bases and J by 4 bases, with 2 bases of the junction left unmatched. The CDR3 nucleotides are TGTGCCAGCAGCAGGGACAGGGGGAATCAGCCCCAGCATTTT. Translation: CASSRDRGNQPQHF.

This rearrangement joins TRBV6-2 or TRBV6-3 to TRBJ2-7, with 7 bases fitting TRBD2. The J segment lost 0 bases and the V segment lost 0 bases, leaving 8 bases of the junction unmatched. Germline CDR1 is MNHEY and CDR2 is SVGEGT. CDR3 length equals 17 residues. As DNA, the CDR3 is TGTGCCAGCAGTTACTCGATCTTGGGAGGGAGCTCCTACGAGCAGTACTTC. It encodes CASSYSILGGSSYEQYF.

This sequence joins TRBV27 and TRBJ1-1; TRBD1 aligns across 7 bases. Germline loops: CDR1 MNHEY, CDR2 SMNVEV (reference sequence). This CDR3 is built from 13 residues. The junction had 1 base not matched to a gene; V was cut back by 2 bases and J by 4 bases. CDR3 DNA: TGTGCCAGCAGTTTAGCAGGGGGCACTGAAGCTTTCTTT. Protein sequence: CASSLAGGTEAFF.

This chain connects TRBV4-3 to TRBJ1-2; D ambiguous. The V end was cut by 3 bases, the J end by 3 bases, with 14 bases between. The CDR3 loop spans 15 amino acids. The germline gives CDR1 LGHNA, CDR2 YSLEER. DNA of the CDR3: TGCGCCAGCAGCCAGGCATCGGAGAAAGACTATGGCTACACCTTC. Translated, it gives CASSQASEKDYGYTF.

The V and J genes are TRBV14 and TRBJ1-2, with TRBD1 identical over 10 bases. This CDR3 is built from 15 residues. The V gene end was trimmed by 4 bases and the J gene end by 5 bases; junction bases not matched to a gene: 7. Germline loops: CDR1 SGHDN, CDR2 FVKESK. The DNA of the CDR3 is TGTGCCAGCAGCCGATTCCCGGGACAGGGGTATGGCTACACCTTC. Translated, it gives CASSRFPGQGYGYTF.

The chain combines TRBV5-1 with TRBJ2-7, with a tentative D call TRBD1 (5 bases). CDR1 and CDR2 (germline): SGHRS, YFSETQ. Trimming left V 1 base short and J 2 bases short, with 13 bases between. This CDR3 has 15 residues. The CDR3 spells CASSLQGSRTYEQYF. As DNA, the CDR3 is TGCGCCAGCAGCTTGCAGGGAAGTAGGACCTACGAGCAGTACTTC.

The rearrangement links TRBV7-9 to TRBJ1-6, with D possibly matching TRBD1 (5 bases). The length of the CDR3 is 15 residues. The V end was cut by 4 bases, the J end by 9 bases, with 16 bases between. Germline CDR1 SEHNR, CDR2 FQNEAQ (reference sequence). The DNA of the CDR3 is TGTGCCAGCAGCTCTTTCCAGGGAGGGATTTCACCCCTCCACTTT. As protein: CASSSFQGGISPLHF.